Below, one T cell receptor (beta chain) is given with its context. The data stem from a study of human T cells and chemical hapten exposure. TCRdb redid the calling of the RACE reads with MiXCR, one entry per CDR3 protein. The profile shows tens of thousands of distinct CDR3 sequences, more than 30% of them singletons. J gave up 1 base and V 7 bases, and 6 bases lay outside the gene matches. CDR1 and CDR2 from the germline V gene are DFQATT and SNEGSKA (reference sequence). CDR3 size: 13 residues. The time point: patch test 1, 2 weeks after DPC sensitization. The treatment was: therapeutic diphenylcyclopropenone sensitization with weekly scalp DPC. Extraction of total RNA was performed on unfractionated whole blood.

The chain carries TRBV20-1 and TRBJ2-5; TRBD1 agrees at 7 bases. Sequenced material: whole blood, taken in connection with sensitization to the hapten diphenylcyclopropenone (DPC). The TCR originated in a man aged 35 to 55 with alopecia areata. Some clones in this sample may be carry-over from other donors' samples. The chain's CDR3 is CSGIGGPQETQYF. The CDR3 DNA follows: TGCAGTGGAATAGGGGGCCCCCAAGAGACCCAGTACTTC.